This TCR beta chain was identified in a study of metastatic and nonmetastatic thyroid tumors. Whole-study context: Both malignant and benign thyroid patients supplied peripheral blood and tumor or nodule tissue samples, across which the repertoires of these patients were then compared.

Study-level points and caveats: In blood and tumor, TCR beta diversity was reportedly significantly higher in malignant thyroid tumors than in benign nodules.

All patients reached thyroid surgery having received no treatment beforehand. CDR1 and CDR2 (germline): LNHDA, SQIVND (reference sequence). CDR3 length: 15 residues. After removal of 5 bases from V and 6 bases from J, the junction contained 6 bases not matched to a gene. The sample holds many counts of this clone. The antigen remains unidentified. Authors' analysis steps: The distant-metastasis classifier for papillary thyroid cancer was built from CDR3 differences across clinicopathological groups. TCRdb used MiXCR to call clones anew from the PCR reads. These V and J calls rely on TCRdb rather than the paper's analysis. Of roughly 50,000 clones in the sample, roughly 23% were seen once.

This clonotype was sampled from a male donor with papillary thyroid cancer or a benign thyroid nodule (not recorded which). Some clones in this sample may be carry-over from other donors' samples. The chain employs TRBV19 and TRBJ2-2, with 10 bases matching TRBD2. Sequencing was carried out using blood. The CDR3 DNA reads as TGTGCCAGTAGTCGGCTAGCGGGAGTCCCCGGGGAGCTGTTTTTT. It is translated as CASSRLAGVPGELFF.